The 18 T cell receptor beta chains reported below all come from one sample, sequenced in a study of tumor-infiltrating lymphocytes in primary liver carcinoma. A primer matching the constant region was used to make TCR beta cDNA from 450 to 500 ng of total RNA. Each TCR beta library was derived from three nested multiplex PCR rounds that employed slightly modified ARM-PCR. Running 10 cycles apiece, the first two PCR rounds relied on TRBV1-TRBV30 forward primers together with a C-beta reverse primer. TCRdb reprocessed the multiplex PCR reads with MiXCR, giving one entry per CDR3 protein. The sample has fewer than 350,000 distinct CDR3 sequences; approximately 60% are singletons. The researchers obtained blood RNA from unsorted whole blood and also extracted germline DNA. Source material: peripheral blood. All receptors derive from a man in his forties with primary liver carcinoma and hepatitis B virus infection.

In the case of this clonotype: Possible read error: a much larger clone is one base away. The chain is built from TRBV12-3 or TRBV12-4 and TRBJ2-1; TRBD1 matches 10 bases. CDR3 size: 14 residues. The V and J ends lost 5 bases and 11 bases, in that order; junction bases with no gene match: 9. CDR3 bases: TGTGCCAGCAGTACCGGGACAGGGGACCATAAGCAGTTCTTC. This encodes CASSTGTGDHKQFF.

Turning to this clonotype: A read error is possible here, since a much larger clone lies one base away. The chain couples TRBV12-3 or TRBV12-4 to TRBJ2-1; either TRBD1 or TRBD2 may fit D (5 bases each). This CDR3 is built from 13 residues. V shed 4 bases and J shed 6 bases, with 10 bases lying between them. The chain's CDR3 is CASSWDGSNEQFF. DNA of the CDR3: TGTGCCAGCAGTTGGGACGGATCCAATGAGCAGTTCTTC.

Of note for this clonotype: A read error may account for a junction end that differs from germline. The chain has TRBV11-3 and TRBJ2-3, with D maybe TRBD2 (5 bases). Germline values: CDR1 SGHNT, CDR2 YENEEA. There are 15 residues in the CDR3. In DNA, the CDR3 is TGTACCAGCAGTTTGCCAAGGGAGAGCACAGATACGCAATATTTT. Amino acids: CTSSLPRESTDTQYF.

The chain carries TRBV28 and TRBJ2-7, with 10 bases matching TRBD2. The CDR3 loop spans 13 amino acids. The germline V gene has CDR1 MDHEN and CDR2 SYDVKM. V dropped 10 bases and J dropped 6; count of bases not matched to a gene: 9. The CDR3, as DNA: TGTGCCAACTCACTTAGCGGGAGGACCGAGCAGTACTTC. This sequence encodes CANSLSGRTEQYF.

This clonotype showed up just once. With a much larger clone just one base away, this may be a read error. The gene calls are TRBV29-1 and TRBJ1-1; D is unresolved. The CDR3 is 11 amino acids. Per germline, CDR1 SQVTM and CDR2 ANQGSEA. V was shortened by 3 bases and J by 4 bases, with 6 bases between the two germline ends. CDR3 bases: TGCAGCGTTGACACCGGCACTGAAGCTTTCTTT. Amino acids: CSVDTGTEAFF.

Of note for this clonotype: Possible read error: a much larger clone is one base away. CDR3 nucleotide sequence: TGTGCCAGCAGTTCGCTGCTAGGAATGCTGGAGACGCAGTATTTT. It yields the protein CASSSLLGMLETQYF. The chain uses TRBV5-5 and TRBJ2-3, with D uncertain. Germline-derived CDR1 and CDR2 are SGHKS and YYEKEE (reference sequence). V lost 5 bases and J 9 bases, leaving 22 bases between the germline ends. This CDR3 comprises 15 residues.

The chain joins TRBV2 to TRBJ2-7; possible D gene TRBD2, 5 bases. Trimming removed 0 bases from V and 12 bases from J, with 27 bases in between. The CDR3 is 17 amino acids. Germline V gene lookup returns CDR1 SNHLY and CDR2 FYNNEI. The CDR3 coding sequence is TGTGCCAGCAGTGAAGCGGTACCGTCGGGGAGTATCGTCAAGCGGTACTTC. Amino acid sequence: CASSEAVPSGSIVKRYF.

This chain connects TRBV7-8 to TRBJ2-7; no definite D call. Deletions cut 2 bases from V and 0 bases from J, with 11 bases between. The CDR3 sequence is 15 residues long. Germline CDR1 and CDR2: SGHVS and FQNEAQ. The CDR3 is CASSLLCLSSYEQYF. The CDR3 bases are TGTGCCAGCAGCTTATTGTGCCTGAGCTCCTACGAGCAGTACTTC.

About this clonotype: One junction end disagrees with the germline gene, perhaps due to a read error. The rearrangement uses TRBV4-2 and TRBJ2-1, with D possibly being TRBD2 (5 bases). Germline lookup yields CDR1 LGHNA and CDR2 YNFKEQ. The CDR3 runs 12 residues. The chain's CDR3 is CASSHGGNGQFF. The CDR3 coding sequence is TGTGCCAGCAGCCACGGAGGCAATGGGCAGTTCTTC.

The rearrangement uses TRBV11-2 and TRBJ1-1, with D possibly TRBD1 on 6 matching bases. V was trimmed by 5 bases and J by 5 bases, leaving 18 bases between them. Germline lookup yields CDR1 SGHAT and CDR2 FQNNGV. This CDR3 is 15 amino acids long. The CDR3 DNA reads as TGTGCCAGCAGCCTCCTTCGGACAGAGGGAACTGAAGCTTTCTTT. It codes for CASSLLRTEGTEAFF.

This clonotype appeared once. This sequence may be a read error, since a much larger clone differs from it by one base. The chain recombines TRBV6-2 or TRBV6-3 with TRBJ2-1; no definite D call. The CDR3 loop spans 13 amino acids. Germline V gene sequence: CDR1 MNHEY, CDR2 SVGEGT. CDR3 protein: CASSSNLYDEQFF. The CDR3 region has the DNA TGTGCCAGCAGTTCTAACCTCTACGATGAGCAGTTCTTC.

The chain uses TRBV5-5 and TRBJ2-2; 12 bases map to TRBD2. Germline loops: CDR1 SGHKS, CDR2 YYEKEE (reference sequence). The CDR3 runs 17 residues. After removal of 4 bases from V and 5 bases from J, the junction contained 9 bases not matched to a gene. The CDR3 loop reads CASSMPLGTSGTGELFF. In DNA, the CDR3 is TGTGCCAGCAGCATGCCGCTCGGGACTAGCGGGACCGGGGAGCTGTTTTTT.

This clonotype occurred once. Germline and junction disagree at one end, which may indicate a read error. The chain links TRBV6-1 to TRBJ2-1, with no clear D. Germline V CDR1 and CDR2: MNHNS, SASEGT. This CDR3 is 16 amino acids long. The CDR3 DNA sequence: TGTGCCAGCAGTGAAAACGTATTGGCTTCGTTGTATGAGCAGTTTTTC. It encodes CASSENVLASLYEQFF.

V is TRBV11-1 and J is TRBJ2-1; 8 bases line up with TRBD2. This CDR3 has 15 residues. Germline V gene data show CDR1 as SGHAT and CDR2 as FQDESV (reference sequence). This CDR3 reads CVISATGGPYNEQFF. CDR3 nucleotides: TGTGTCATCAGCGCCACGGGAGGGCCTTACAATGAGCAGTTCTTC. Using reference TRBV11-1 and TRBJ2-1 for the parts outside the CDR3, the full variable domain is EAEVAQSPRYKITEKSQAVAFWCDPISGHATLYWYRQILGQGPELLVQFQDESVVDDSQLPKDRFSAERLKGVDSTLKIQPAELGDSAMYLCVISATGGPYNEQFFGPGTRLTVL.

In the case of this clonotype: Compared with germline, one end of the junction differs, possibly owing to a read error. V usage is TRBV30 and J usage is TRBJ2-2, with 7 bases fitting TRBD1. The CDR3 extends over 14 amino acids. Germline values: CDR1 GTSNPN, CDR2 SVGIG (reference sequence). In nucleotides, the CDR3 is TGTGCCTGGAGTGGGGACAGTTTCCTCGGGGAGCTGTCTTTT. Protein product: CAWSGDSFLGELSF. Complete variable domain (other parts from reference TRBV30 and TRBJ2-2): SQTIHQWPATLVQPVGSPLSLECTVEGTSNPNLYWYRQAAGRGLQLLFYSVGIGQISSEVPQNLSASRPQDRQFILSSKKLLLSDSGFYLCAWSGDSFLGELSFGEGSRLTVL.

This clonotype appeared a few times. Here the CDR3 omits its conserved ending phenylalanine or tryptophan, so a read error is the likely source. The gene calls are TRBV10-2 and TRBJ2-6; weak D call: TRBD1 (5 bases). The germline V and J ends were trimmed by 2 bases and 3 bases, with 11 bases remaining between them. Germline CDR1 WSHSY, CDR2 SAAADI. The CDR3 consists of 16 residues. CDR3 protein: CASSEVGAVGANVLTL. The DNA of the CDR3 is TGCGCCAGCAGTGAGGTTGGGGCGGTTGGGGCCAACGTCCTGACTTTA.

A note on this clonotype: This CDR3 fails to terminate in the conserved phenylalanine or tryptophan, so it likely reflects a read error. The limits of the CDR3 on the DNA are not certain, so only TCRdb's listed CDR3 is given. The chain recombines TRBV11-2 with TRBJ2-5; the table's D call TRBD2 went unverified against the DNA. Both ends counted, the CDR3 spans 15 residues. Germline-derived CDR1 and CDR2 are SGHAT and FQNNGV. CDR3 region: CASGPPGAGAETQCS.

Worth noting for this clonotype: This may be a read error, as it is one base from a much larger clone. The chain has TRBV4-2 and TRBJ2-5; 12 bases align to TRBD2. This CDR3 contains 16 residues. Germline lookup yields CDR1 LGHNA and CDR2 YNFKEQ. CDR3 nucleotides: TGTGCCAACAGCCAGGAACTAGCGGGAGGCCAAGAGACCCAGTACTTC. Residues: CANSQELAGGQETQYF.